Included here is one T cell receptor beta chain sequence, with context. Germline-derived CDR1 and CDR2 are SGHDT and YYEEEE. The CDR3 length is 13 residues. V shed 5 bases and J shed 0 bases, with 7 bases lying between them. This sample is drawn from a study of T cell clonotyping in hematopoietic cell transplantation. Time point reported: recipient sample about 28 days before transplant, after cytoreduction. Libraries were prepared by immunoSEQ multiplex PCR; TCRdb keeps only in-frame clonotypes and omits some of them. The table records 65,000 to 80,000 clones, approximately 95% of them present only once.

The sample consisted of peripheral blood mononuclear cells, taken before stem cell transplant. The chain recombines TRBV5-6 with TRBJ2-3; D gene uncertain. This sequence was found in a woman in her forties or fifties with acute myeloid leukemia. Some clones in this sample may be carry-over from other donors' samples. Here the CDR3 DNA reads TGTGCCAGCAGACCCCGGAGCACAGATACGCAGTATTTT. Amino acids: CASRPRSTDTQYF.